These T cell receptor beta chains were read from a single sample in a study of blood T cell repertoires in COVID-19. Repertoires were generated with immunoSEQ multiplex PCR, while TCRdb's copy carries only in-frame clones and drops some. Here the sample spans about 260,000 clones, approximately 86% being singletons. Material: peripheral blood. The receptors come from a man aged 40-55 years who had recovered from COVID-19. Each CDR3 is given with its conserved first and last residue. A D gene is named only where the DNA matches it firmly. Clone size appears in some rows only: once, few, many, or a class for an expanded clone.

clone_size: .
v_call: TRBV6-5
d_call: TRBD2
j_call: TRBJ2-7
cdr3_nt: TGTGCCAGCAGTTACGGAACTAGCGTTATCTACGAGCAGTACTTC
cdr3_aa: CASSYGTSVIYEQYF

clone_size: .
v_call: TRBV18
d_call: TRBD2
j_call: TRBJ2-2
cdr3_nt: TGTGCCAGCTCGCTGACTAGCGGGGGGCCCACAACCAACACCGGGGAGCTGTTTTTT
cdr3_aa: CASSLTSGGPTTNTGELFF

clone_size: .
v_call: TRBV7-2
d_call: .
j_call: TRBJ2-7
cdr3_nt: TGTGCCAGCAGCTTAGCTACAGGGAACTACGAGCAGTACTTC
cdr3_aa: CASSLATGNYEQYF

clone_size: .
v_call: TRBV3-1/TRBV3-2
d_call: .
j_call: TRBJ1-2
cdr3_nt: TGTGCCAGCAGCCAAGGGGGGGTCAGTAACTATGGCTACACCTTC
cdr3_aa: CASSQGGVSNYGYTF

clone_size: .
v_call: TRBV7-8
d_call: .
j_call: TRBJ1-1
cdr3_nt: TGTGCCAGCAGCGCCTACCGAGGAGGTGAAGCTTTCTTT
cdr3_aa: CASSAYRGGEAFF

clone_size: .
v_call: TRBV5-6
d_call: TRBD1
j_call: TRBJ1-2
cdr3_nt: TGTGCCAGCAGCTTAGGGCCCCGGACAGGGGCCTACGGCTACACCTTC
cdr3_aa: CASSLGPRTGAYGYTF

clone_size: .
v_call: TRBV7-2
d_call: TRBD1
j_call: TRBJ2-3
cdr3_nt: TGTGCCAGCAGCAAACAGACAGGGCGCACAGATACGCAGTATTTT
cdr3_aa: CASSKQTGRTDTQYF

clone_size: once
v_call: TRBV6-1
d_call: .
j_call: TRBJ2-3
cdr3_nt: TGTGCCAGCAGTGATCTGGGGGGAATCACAGATACGCAGTATTTT
cdr3_aa: CASSDLGGITDTQYF

clone_size: .
v_call: TRBV27
d_call: .
j_call: TRBJ1-2
cdr3_nt: TGTGCCAGCAGTTCCCGATCGGAGGCTAAGGGCTACACCTTC
cdr3_aa: CASSSRSEAKGYTF

clone_size: .
v_call: TRBV29-1
d_call: .
j_call: TRBJ1-1
cdr3_nt: TGTGTGGGGAGGAACACTGAAGCTTTCTTT
cdr3_aa: CVGRNTEAFF

clone_size: .
v_call: TRBV27
d_call: .
j_call: TRBJ2-7
cdr3_nt: TGTGCCAGCAGTCTAAAACAGAGCTACGAGCAGTACTTC
cdr3_aa: CASSLKQSYEQYF

clone_size: .
v_call: TRBV4-3
d_call: .
j_call: TRBJ1-2
cdr3_nt: TGCGCCAGCAGCCAAGGATTCAATGGGCAGAACACCTTC
cdr3_aa: CASSQGFNGQNTF

clone_size: .
v_call: TRBV7-8
d_call: TRBD2
j_call: TRBJ2-1
cdr3_nt: TGTGCCAGCAGCTTAGCGCACAGGACTAGCGGGGATTACAATGAGCAGTTCTTC
cdr3_aa: CASSLAHRTSGDYNEQFF

clone_size: .
v_call: TRBV2
d_call: TRBD1
j_call: TRBJ1-5
cdr3_nt: TGTGCCAGCAGTAGGGACAGGGGAAGGTTATTGGGCAATCAGCCCCAGCATTTT
cdr3_aa: CASSRDRGRLLGNQPQHF

clone_size: .
v_call: TRBV7-3
d_call: .
j_call: TRBJ2-1
cdr3_nt: TGTGCCAGCAGCCCGAGCGGGACATACAATGAGCAGTTCTTC
cdr3_aa: CASSPSGTYNEQFF

clone_size: .
v_call: TRBV5-1
d_call: .
j_call: TRBJ1-4
cdr3_nt: TGCGCCAGCAGCTTGGTACAGGGAATCAATGAAAAACTGTTTTTT
cdr3_aa: CASSLVQGINEKLFF

clone_size: .
v_call: TRBV5-6
d_call: .
j_call: TRBJ1-2
cdr3_nt: TGTGCCAGCAGCTTCGGCGTCAGGGTATCTACTAACTATGGCTACACCTTC
cdr3_aa: CASSFGVRVSTNYGYTF

clone_size: .
v_call: TRBV5-4
d_call: TRBD2
j_call: TRBJ2-3
cdr3_nt: TGTGCCAGCAGCACCCAGCGGGGTCCAAGGGCAGATACGCAGTATTTT
cdr3_aa: CASSTQRGPRADTQYF

clone_size: .
v_call: TRBV4-3
d_call: .
j_call: TRBJ2-7
cdr3_nt: TGCGCCAGCAGCCGAGCAGGTTCAAGCTACGAGCAGTACTTC
cdr3_aa: CASSRAGSSYEQYF

clone_size: few
v_call: TRBV3-1/TRBV3-2
d_call: TRBD2
j_call: TRBJ2-7
cdr3_nt: TGTGCCAGCAGCCAAGACCGGGCGACTAGCGGGAACTTCCGGCAGTACTTC
cdr3_aa: CASSQDRATSGNFRQYF

clone_size: .
v_call: TRBV2
d_call: .
j_call: TRBJ2-7
cdr3_nt: TGTGCCGGAGGATATGCTGGGGTAGCTCGAGGTGGTGAGCAGTACTTC
cdr3_aa: CAGGYAGVARGGEQYF

clone_size: .
v_call: TRBV5-1
d_call: .
j_call: TRBJ2-6
cdr3_nt: TGCGCCAGCAGCTTGGCCTTCAGGGTCACCTCTGGGGCCAACGTCCTGACTTTC
cdr3_aa: CASSLAFRVTSGANVLTF

clone_size: .
v_call: TRBV5-4
d_call: .
j_call: TRBJ2-5
cdr3_nt: TGTGCCAGCAGCCCACCGGGACAAGCCCCCGAGACCCAGTACTTC
cdr3_aa: CASSPPGQAPETQYF

clone_size: .
v_call: TRBV5-1
d_call: .
j_call: TRBJ1-1
cdr3_nt: TGCGCCAGCAGCTTGATGCCAGATATGAACACTGAAGCTTTCTTT
cdr3_aa: CASSLMPDMNTEAFF

clone_size: .
v_call: TRBV27
d_call: .
j_call: TRBJ1-3
cdr3_nt: TGTGCCAGCAGTTTTAACAGGGCGGCTGGAAACACCATATATTTT
cdr3_aa: CASSFNRAAGNTIYF

clone_size: once
v_call: TRBV27
d_call: TRBD2
j_call: TRBJ2-7
cdr3_nt: TGTGCCAGCAGTTTCCGTCTGCCCAGCGGGAGGGGTAGGAACGAGCAGTACTTC
cdr3_aa: CASSFRLPSGRGRNEQYF

clone_size: .
v_call: TRBV5-4
d_call: .
j_call: TRBJ2-5
cdr3_nt: TGTGCCAGCAGCCAGCCAGGGCTTGGGTTCCAAGAGACCCAGTACTTC
cdr3_aa: CASSQPGLGFQETQYF

clone_size: .
v_call: TRBV5-4
d_call: .
j_call: TRBJ2-1
cdr3_nt: TGTGCCAGCAGCTTGGAAACAAACAATGAGCAGTTCTTC
cdr3_aa: CASSLETNNEQFF